This TCR beta chain was identified in a study of cytomegalovirus exposure and HLA in healthy donors. The PCR employed 60 Vbeta primers together with 13 Jbeta primers. Data came from immunoSEQ multiplex PCR; TCRdb stores just in-frame clones and leaves some out. The sample yields around 200,000 clones, 65% to 75% seen once. With respect to this clone: Its antigen is still unknown.

With V trimmed by 0 bases and J by 6 bases, 11 bases remained unmatched. The CDR3 extends over 17 amino acids. Germline CDR1 reads LGHNA; CDR2 reads YSLEER. Overall study findings and caveats: As was reported, the HLA-A and HLA-B alleles of most subjects were accurately predicted from TCR beta sequences. In a later analysis, specific HLA alleles were associated with more than 15,000 TCR beta sequences at a 0.05 false discovery rate.

The sample was PBMCs. The receptor was derived from a man aged 25-40 years in good health and CMV-seropositive. The V and J genes are TRBV4-3 and TRBJ2-7, with 10 nucleotides matching TRBD1. Written as DNA, the CDR3 is TGCGCCAGCAGCCAAGAGGGGGGACAGGGGTATTCAGGCGAGCAGTACTTC. Its protein is CASSQEGGQGYSGEQYF.